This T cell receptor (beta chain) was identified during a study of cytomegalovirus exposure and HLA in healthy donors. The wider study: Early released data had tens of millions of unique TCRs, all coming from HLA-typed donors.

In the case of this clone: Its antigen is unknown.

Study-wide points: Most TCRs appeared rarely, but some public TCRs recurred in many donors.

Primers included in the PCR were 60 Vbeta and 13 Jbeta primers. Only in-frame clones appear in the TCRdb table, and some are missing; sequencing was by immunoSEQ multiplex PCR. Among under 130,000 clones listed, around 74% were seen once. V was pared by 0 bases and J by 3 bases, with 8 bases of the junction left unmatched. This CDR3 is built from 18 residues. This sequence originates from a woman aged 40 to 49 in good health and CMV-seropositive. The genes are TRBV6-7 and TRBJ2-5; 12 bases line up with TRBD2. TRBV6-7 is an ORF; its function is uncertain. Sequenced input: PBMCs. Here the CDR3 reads CASSYSKELAGGEETQYF. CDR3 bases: TGTGCCAGCAGTTACTCGAAGGAGCTAGCGGGGGGGGAAGAGACCCAGTACTTC.